This T cell receptor beta chain was sequenced during a study of CD8+ T cells in alopecia areata (dated by TCRdb to the late 2010s). At the level of the whole study: The treated patients, all with moderate-to-severe alopecia areata, were enrolled in an open-label pilot trial of oral tofacitinib given at 5 to 10 mg twice daily. Tofacitinib was administered for 6 to 18 months, and 6 months of follow-up off drug were then conducted to assess delayed response and recurrence. The SALT score, which quantifies the percentage of affected scalp surface area, was used to measure disease severity in treated patients. The study used high-throughput TCRbeta sequencing to examine T cell clonal expansion in alopecia areata, in both the C3H/HeJ mouse model and human patients. Scalp tissue and sorted CD4+ and CD8+ peripheral blood T cells from patchy and totalis/universalis alopecia areata patients and from healthy controls were covered by human TCRbeta sequencing. Biopsies were taken from tofacitinib-treated patients at baseline and again at 4 and 24 weeks into treatment, and several of those patients also had a later scalp biopsy. Clonality in the scalp was compared among normal scalp (n=4), patchy alopecia areata scalp (n=8), and alopecia totalis/universalis scalp (n=8). The RNA source kit depended on sample type: the PAXgene miRNA kit for fixed scalp, the miRNeasy kit for PBMCs, and the RNeasy kit for mouse skin. TCRbeta CDR3 regions were amplified by immunoSEQ multiplex PCR with 35 Vbeta forward and 13 Jbeta reverse primers. Study-level results and caveats: Tofacitinib significantly decreased scalp clonality and the number of expanded CD8+ clones among the top 100 scalp clones. Because the treated cohort was small and had just a single nonresponder, larger studies are needed to establish links between baseline CD8+ expansion and response. Scalp TCR repertoire analysis is complicated because resident alphabeta T cells in normal human skin are also sequenced, whereas mouse skin is dominated by gammadelta T cells. During tofacitinib treatment, many expanded lesional clones remained in scalp and blood, and this persistence may partly explain relapse after treatment is stopped. Shared TCR sequences between patients were less evident than in mice, which may be partly attributable to HLA diversity in the patient population. Lesional scalp, especially in alopecia totalis/universalis, showed higher clonality and more expanded CD8+ clones than normal scalp, suggesting antigenic drive.

Of note for this clone: The specificity of this receptor is unknown. The record has no base qualities; no much larger clone is one base away.

The germline ends are 12 bases apart after V is trimmed by 2 bases and J by 8 bases. CDR1 and CDR2 were assigned from the germline V gene as MNHEY and SVGAGI. There are 14 amino acids in the CDR3, from cysteine to phenylalanine inclusive. CDR3 DNA only is kept here, 42 bases in frame from base 1. The sample's treatment or condition label is to be understood as: oral pan-JAK inhibitor, 5-10 mg twice daily. Lesional scalp punch biopsies and peripheral blood were collected from alopecia areata patients. PBMCs were isolated by density centrifugation and stained for CD3, CD4 and CD8, after which CD4+ and CD8+ T cells were sorted on a FACSAria. Library preparation employed the immunoSEQ multiplex PCR assay. For TCR sequencing, RNA was extracted from every sample and reverse transcribed into cDNA to serve as template. First-strand cDNA was synthesized using SuperScript III with a 2:1 mix of oligo-dT and random hexamers. Amplification bias was assessed with a synthetic immune receptor repertoire, and residual bias was removed computationally. The original methods were these. Raw reads were preprocessed for error removal, and CDR3 was defined according to IMGT conventions as running from the conserved cysteine to phenylalanine. Clonality was calculated as 1 minus Shannon entropy normalized by log2 of the number of productive unique TCRs. CD4 or CD8 identity of scalp clones was inferred by cross-referencing scalp TCRbeta sequences with sorted blood CD4 and CD8 repertoires. In its TCRdb copy, this immuneACCESS table keeps in-frame sequences only and misses some clones. Where compared with another copy, unresolved V genes explain less than half of these, and the others have no known cause. V and J calls and clone size are as listed in that table; D and trimming were resolved from the DNA. This sample gives 210,000 or so clones in total; over 60% of them show up just once. The ten top clones hold around 1.3% of the sample.

This sequence originates from a human donor with alopecia areata. The chain links TRBV6-5 with TRBJ1-4; the D region possibly corresponds to TRBD1 (5 bases align). The starting material was CD4+ T cells sorted from blood, obtained at approximately week 42, from a patient treated with tofacitinib. Here is the DNA: TGTGCCAGCAGTTACGACAGCCATGGCGAAAAACTGTTTTTT. Translated, this is CASSYDSHGEKLFF.